Listed below are T cell receptor beta chains from one sample, sequenced in a study of T cells in narcolepsy. The method was immunoSEQ multiplex PCR; TCRdb's version includes in-frame clones alone and lacks a portion of them. Of 25,000 to 30,000 clones listed, about 85% are singletons. The specimen sequenced was CD45RA- memory CD4+ T cells from PBMCs. These receptors came from a human donor with narcolepsy. Both conserved end residues are part of each CDR3.

TRBJ2-7	TRBV29-1	CSVKLQGLRYEQYF
TRBJ2-3	TRBV30	CAWSRGTRDTDTQYF
TRBJ1-4	TRBV19	CASSIPPGGPRPPQKLFF
TRBJ2-3	TRBV14	CASSQEAGADTQYF
TRBJ1-2	TRBV2	CASSAAGTGVVYGYTF
TRBJ1-4	TRBV12-5	CASGLGQGWEKLFF
TRBJ1-6	TRBV7-3	CASSITVGSPLHF
TRBJ2-1	TRBV9	CASTEGALYNEQFF
TRBJ2-5	TRBV5-6	CASSLGQGRGETQYF
TRBJ1-4	TRBV28	CASSRFDYGKLFF
TRBJ2-5	TRBV19	CASSIATSVYQETQYF
TRBJ2-2	TRBV11-3	CASSLGGLAGGNTGELFF
TRBJ1-2	TRBV18	CASSPGTAGVIYGYTF
TRBJ1-1	TRBV10-3	CATQGESTEAFF
TRBJ2-5	TRBV5-1	CASSFGGQQETQYF
TRBJ1-6	TRBV5-1	CASSPDSSPLHF
TRBJ2-1	TRBV11-2	CASSLDGGRGEQFF
-	TRBV18	CASSPQAAYEQYF
TRBJ2-1	TRBV6-5	CASSRDASSYNEQFF
TRBJ2-1	TRBV4-2	CASSQAFAGGAGEQFF
TRBJ1-2	TRBV7-9	CASSNPTGAEGYTF
TRBJ2-3	TRBV6-1	CASTNTDTQYF
TRBJ2-5	TRBV19	CASSKDRGWQETQYF
TRBJ1-6	TRBV30	CAWNRVGSSPLHF
TRBJ2-5	TRBV7-8	CASSRGSRGAAETQYF
TRBJ1-2	TRBV4-3	CASSQPTGNPNYGYTF
TRBJ2-1	TRBV6-1	CASSATNNEQFF
TRBJ2-2	TRBV5-1	CASSPWTSGGAAGELFF
TRBJ2-3	TRBV7-2	CASSFEGGFRGDTQYF
TRBJ1-1	TRBV18	CASSPLPGWITEAFF
TRBJ1-4	TRBV18	CASSPPAIRGGEKLFF
TRBJ2-7	TRBV7-9	CASSLQGKGSYEQYF
TRBJ2-5	TRBV11-2	CASSPRFDSPSETQYF
TRBJ1-3	TRBV10-3	CAISGRDSGNTIYF
TRBJ2-5	TRBV20-1	CSVFRETQYF
TRBJ1-5	TRBV9	CASSVEANQPQHF
TRBJ2-5	TRBV11-2	CASSLVRGETQYF
TRBJ1-1	TRBV12-5	CASGLGGNTEAFF
TRBJ2-2	TRBV7-3	CASSEVSGGELFF
TRBJ2-4	TRBV21-1	CASSVGRMGNIQYF
TRBJ2-1	TRBV11-3	CASSSVNRGYNEQFF
TRBJ1-2	TRBV10-3	CAIGGRAGDYGYTF
TRBJ1-1	TRBV6-5	CASSSAGGPEAFF
TRBJ2-2	TRBV7-2	CASSLGRPTGELFF
TRBJ2-2	TRBV28	CASSLEGQGTGELFF
TRBJ1-4	TRBV29-1	CSVQDTPNEKLFF
TRBJ2-2	TRBV6-5	CASGIFGGELFF
TRBJ2-6	TRBV19	CASSTRQDSSGANVLTF
TRBJ2-1	TRBV7-2	CASSLGGAGVYNEQFF
TRBJ2-7	TRBV5-6	CASSYRFEQYF
TRBJ2-2	TRBV4-3	CASSRDTQNTGELFF